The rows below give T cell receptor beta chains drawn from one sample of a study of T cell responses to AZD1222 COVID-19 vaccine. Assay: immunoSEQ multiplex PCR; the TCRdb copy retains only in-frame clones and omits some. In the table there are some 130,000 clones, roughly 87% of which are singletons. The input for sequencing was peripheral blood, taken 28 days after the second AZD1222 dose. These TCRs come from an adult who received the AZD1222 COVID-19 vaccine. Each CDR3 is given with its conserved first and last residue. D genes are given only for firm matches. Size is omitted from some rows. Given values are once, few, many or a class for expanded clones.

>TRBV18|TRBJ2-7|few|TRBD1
CASSLLPGQGVIEQYF
TGTGCCAGCTCACTCCTCCCGGGACAGGGGGTGATAGAGCAGTACTTC
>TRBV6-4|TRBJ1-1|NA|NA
CASSGRGDWAEAFF
TGTGCCAGCAGTGGACGGGGGGATTGGGCTGAAGCTTTCTTT
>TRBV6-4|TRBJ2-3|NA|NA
CASSATTATDTQYF
TGTGCCAGCAGCGCGACGACTGCCACAGATACGCAGTATTTT
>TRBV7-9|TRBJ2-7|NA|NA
CASSSYYEQYF
TGTGCCAGCAGCTCCTACTACGAGCAGTACTTC
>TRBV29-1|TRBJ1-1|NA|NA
CSVHRNMNTEAFF
TGCAGCGTGCACAGGAACATGAACACTGAAGCTTTCTTT
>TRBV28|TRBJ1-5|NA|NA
CASNRNSNQPQHF
TGTGCCAGCAACAGGAATAGCAATCAGCCCCAGCATTTT
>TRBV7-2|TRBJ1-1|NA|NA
CASSLQFESEAFF
TGTGCCAGCAGCCTACAGTTCGAGTCTGAAGCTTTCTTT
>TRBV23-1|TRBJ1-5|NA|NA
CASSSRPGGRQPQHF
TGCGCCAGCAGTTCACGCCCCGGGGGCCGGCAGCCCCAGCATTTT
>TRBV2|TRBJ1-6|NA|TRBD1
CASSPLTGTNSPLHF
TGTGCCAGCAGCCCTTTGACAGGGACTAATTCACCCCTCCACTTT
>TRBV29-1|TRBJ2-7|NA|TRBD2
CSVRPFHSGSVYEQYF
TGCAGCGTTAGGCCATTTCACAGCGGGAGTGTTTACGAGCAGTACTTC
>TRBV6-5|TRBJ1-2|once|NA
CASRTMGVNYGYTF
TGTGCCAGCAGGACCATGGGAGTAAACTATGGCTACACCTTC
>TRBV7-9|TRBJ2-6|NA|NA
CASSAYTGPGANVLTF
TGTGCCAGCAGCGCCTACACGGGGCCTGGGGCCAACGTCCTGACTTTC
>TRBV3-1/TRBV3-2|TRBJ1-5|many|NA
CASSQRTRGRPQHF
TGTGCCAGCAGCCAACGGACAAGGGGGAGGCCCCAGCATTTT
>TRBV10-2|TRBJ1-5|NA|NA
CASSEYGVNQPQHF
TGCGCCAGCAGTGAATACGGGGTGAATCAGCCCCAGCATTTT
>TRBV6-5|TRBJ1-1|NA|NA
CASHQGPAQNTEAFF
TGTGCCAGCCATCAGGGCCCAGCTCAGAACACTGAAGCTTTCTTT
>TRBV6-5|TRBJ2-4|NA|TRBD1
CAVRTGGIAKNIQYF
TGTGCCGTCCGGACAGGGGGGATAGCCAAAAACATTCAGTACTTC
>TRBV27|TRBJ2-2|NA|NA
CASSWANTGELFF
TGTGCCAGCAGTTGGGCGAACACCGGGGAGCTGTTTTTT
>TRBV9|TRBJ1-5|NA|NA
CASSRDITSNQPQHF
TGTGCCAGCAGCAGGGACATAACAAGCAATCAGCCCCAGCATTTT
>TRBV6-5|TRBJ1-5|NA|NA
CASSSTGTQPQHF
TGTGCCAGCAGTTCCACAGGTACTCAGCCCCAGCATTTT
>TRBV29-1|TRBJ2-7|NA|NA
CSVLERRDTFSEQYF
TGCAGCGTTCTAGAACGGAGGGATACGTTCTCCGAGCAGTACTTC
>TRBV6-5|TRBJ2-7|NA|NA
CASSLTGNLQQYF
TGTGCCAGCAGTTTGACGGGCAACCTCCAGCAGTACTTC
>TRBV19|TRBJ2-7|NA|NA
CASSMSGEASYEQYF
TGTGCCAGTAGTATGTCCGGGGAGGCGTCCTACGAGCAGTACTTC
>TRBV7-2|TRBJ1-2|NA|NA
CASSLNGWNYGYTF
TGTGCCAGCAGCTTAAACGGATGGAACTATGGCTACACCTTC
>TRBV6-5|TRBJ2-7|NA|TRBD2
CASQMRGGPGEQYF
TGTGCCAGCCAGATGCGGGGGGGTCCAGGCGAGCAGTACTTC
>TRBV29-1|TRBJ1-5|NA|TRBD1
CSVSDRDQPQHF
TGCAGCGTCTCCGACAGGGATCAGCCCCAGCATTTT
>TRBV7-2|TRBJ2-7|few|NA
CASSSGTPLLYEQYF
TGTGCCAGCAGTTCCGGGACCCCGCTCCTTTACGAGCAGTACTTC
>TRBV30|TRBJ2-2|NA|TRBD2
CAWSVPSGRAGDTGELFF
TGTGCCTGGAGTGTACCTAGCGGGAGGGCCGGGGACACCGGGGAGCTGTTTTTT
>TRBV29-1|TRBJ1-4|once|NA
CSVPSTGQNEKLFF
TGCAGCGTTCCGTCGACAGGACAAAATGAAAAACTGTTTTTT
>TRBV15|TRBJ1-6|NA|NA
CATSEDTYNSPLHF
TGTGCCACCAGCGAAGACACCTATAATTCACCCCTCCACTTT
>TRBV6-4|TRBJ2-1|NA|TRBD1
CASSGDRGGEQFF
TGTGCCAGCAGTGGGGACAGGGGCGGTGAGCAGTTCTTC
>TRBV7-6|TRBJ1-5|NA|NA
CASSLNSRRPQHF
TGTGCCAGCAGCTTAAACTCCCGGCGGCCCCAGCATTTT
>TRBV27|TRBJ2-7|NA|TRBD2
CASSGSGLDSYEQYF
TGTGCCAGCAGTGGGTCAGGACTAGATTCCTACGAGCAGTACTTC